The source of this T cell receptor beta chain is a study of early stage breast cancer tumors. Clones were sequenced by immunoSEQ multiplex PCR, and TCRdb holds only the in-frame ones, with some missing. This sample yields 45,000 to 65,000 clones, of which roughly 78% are seen a single time; roughly 3% belongs to the top ten. Germline values: CDR1 MNHNY, CDR2 SVGAGI (reference sequence). The CDR3 loop spans 14 amino acids. V dropped 5 bases and J dropped 1 base, with 11 bases sitting between them. V usage is TRBV6-6 and J usage is TRBJ1-1, with D perhaps TRBD1 (6 bases). The material sequenced was blood. The clonotype was recovered from a person in their 40s with breast cancer. The CDR3 spells CASSDATGNTEAFF. CDR3 DNA sequence: TGTGCCAGCAGTGACGCGACAGGGAACACTGAAGCTTTCTTT.